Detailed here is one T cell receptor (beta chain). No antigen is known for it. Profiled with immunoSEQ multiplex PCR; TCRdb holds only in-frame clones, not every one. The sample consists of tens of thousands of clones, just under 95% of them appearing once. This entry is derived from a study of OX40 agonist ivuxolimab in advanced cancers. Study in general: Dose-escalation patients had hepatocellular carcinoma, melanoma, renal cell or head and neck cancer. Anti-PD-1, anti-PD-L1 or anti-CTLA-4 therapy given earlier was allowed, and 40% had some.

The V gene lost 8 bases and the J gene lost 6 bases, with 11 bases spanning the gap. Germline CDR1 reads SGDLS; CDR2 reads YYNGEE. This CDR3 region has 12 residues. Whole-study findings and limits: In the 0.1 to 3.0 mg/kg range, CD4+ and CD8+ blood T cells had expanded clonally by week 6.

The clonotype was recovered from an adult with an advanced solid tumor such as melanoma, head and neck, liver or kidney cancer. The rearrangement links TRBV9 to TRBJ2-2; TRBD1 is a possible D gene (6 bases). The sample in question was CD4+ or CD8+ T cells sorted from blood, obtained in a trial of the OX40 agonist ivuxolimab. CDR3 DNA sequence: TGTGCCAGTACAAAGGGGGCCGGGGAGCTGTTTTTT. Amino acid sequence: CASTKGAGELFF. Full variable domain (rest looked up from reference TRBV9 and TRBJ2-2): DSGVTQTPKHLITATGQRVTLRCSPRSGDLSVYWYQQSLDQGLQFLIQYYNGEERAKGNILERFSAQQFPDLHSELNLSSLELGDSALYFCASTKGAGELFFGEGSRLTVL.